These 23 T cell receptor beta chains originate from one sample sequenced in a study of CD8+CD57+ T cells in acquired aplastic anemia. Genomic DNA, the template, was used for profiling of the TCR beta VDJ and CDR3. TCRdb recomputed calls from the reads with MiXCR, one row per CDR3 protein. Of 90,000 to 150,000 distinct CDR3 sequences listed, under 60% are singletons. By flow cytometry, patients selected for sequencing had shown an expansion of CD8+CD57+ cells. The sample consisted of sorted CD4+, CD8+, or CD8+CD57+ T cells (not recorded which) from PBMCs. The receptors originated from a human donor with aplastic anemia.

This chain joins TRBV20-1 and TRBJ2-2; D may correspond to TRBD1 or TRBD2 (7 bases each). The germline V and J ends were trimmed by 0 bases and 3 bases, with 20 bases remaining between them. The CDR3 totals 18 residues. The germline V gene encodes CDR1 DFQATT and CDR2 SNEGSKA (reference sequence). The CDR3 is CSARDSTSRGYDTGELFF. The CDR3 DNA reads TGCAGTGCTAGAGATTCGACTAGCAGGGGGTATGACACCGGGGAGCTGTTTTTT.

This chain links TRBV19 with TRBJ1-2, with 11 bases matching TRBD1. The CDR3 runs 15 residues. J was trimmed by 4 bases and V by 5 bases; bases with no gene match: 6. Germline V lookup: CDR1 LNHDA, CDR2 SQIVND (reference sequence). For the CDR3, the DNA is TGTGCCAGTAGTTTCCGGGACAGGGGGTCCTATGGCTACACCTTC. Translating it yields CASSFRDRGSYGYTF.

The V call is TRBV29-1, the J call TRBJ2-5; the D gene is possibly TRBD2 (5 bases). Trimming left V 2 bases short and J 4 bases short, with 20 bases between. Per the germline V gene, CDR1 is SQVTM and CDR2 is ANQGSEA. The CDR3 runs to 16 residues. The DNA of the CDR3 is TGCAGCGTTGAACTTATGCGAGAGGGTTGGGGAGAGACCCAGTACTTC. Protein: CSVELMREGWGETQYF.

The chain links TRBV24-1 to TRBJ2-1; tentatively, D is TRBD2 (6 bases). V lost 3 bases, J lost 10 bases, and 27 bases lay in between. This CDR3 region has 18 residues. Germline CDR1 reads KGHDR; CDR2 reads SFDVKD. The CDR3 spells CATSDPSASGPTYREQFF. The CDR3 DNA is TGTGCCACCAGTGATCCCAGCGCCAGCGGGCCTACTTACCGCGAGCAGTTCTTC.

In this sample, this clonotype turned up once. The chain recombines TRBV10-3 with TRBJ1-5; D unclear. CDR3 length equals 16 residues. V gave up 2 bases and J gave up 4 bases, with 15 bases separating them. The germline CDR1 and CDR2 sequences are ENHRY and SYGVKD. CDR3 nucleotides: TGTGCCATCAGTGAGGAGGAAGGGAGGAGGAATCAGCCCCAGCATTTT. Encoded protein: CAISEEEGRRNQPQHF.

This clonotype turned up a few times. The chain links TRBV15 to TRBJ2-3, with 13 bases aligning to TRBD2. The CDR3 has 16 amino acids. J lost 4 bases, V lost 1 base, and 2 bases had no gene match. Germline V gives CDR1 LNHNV, CDR2 YYDKDF (reference sequence). CDR3 nucleotides: TGTGCCACCAGCAGAGGGACTAGCGGGGGTTCAGATACGCAGTATTTT. It is translated as CATSRGTSGGSDTQYF.

V usage is TRBV5-1 and J usage is TRBJ2-7; maybe TRBD1 (6 bases). The CDR3 is 13 residues long. The germline V gene encodes CDR1 SGHRS and CDR2 YFSETQ. Trimming stripped 2 bases from V and 5 bases from J, with 11 bases between. CDR3 coding DNA: TGCGCCAGCAGCTTAGGACAGAGAAACGAGCAGTACTTC. Its protein product is CASSLGQRNEQYF.

The chain carries TRBV24-1 and TRBJ1-5; no clear D gene. The V end was cut by 5 bases, the J end by 3 bases, with 10 bases between. The CDR3 totals 14 residues. Looked up from germline, CDR1 is KGHDR and CDR2 is SFDVKD. DNA of the CDR3: TGTGCCACCAGTGCACAGAGTCACAATCAGCCCCAGCATTTT. Protein product: CATSAQSHNQPQHF.

The V and J genes are TRBV10-3 and TRBJ2-7; D unclear. Trimming removed 6 bases at V and 3 bases at J, with 9 bases between. The CDR3 sequence is 12 residues long. The germline CDR1 and CDR2 sequences are ENHRY and SYGVKD. The CDR3 DNA reads TGTGCCATCAGCCCCGGTGACTACGAGCAGTACTTC. Translated, it gives CAISPGDYEQYF.

Ten or more counts support this clonotype. The CDR3, as DNA: TGTGCCACTGCCGACAGGGTTTTCGACGAGCAGTACTTC. Encoded protein: CATADRVFDEQYF. This chain joins TRBV19 and TRBJ2-7; 7 bases align to TRBD1. The CDR3 is 13 residues long. Germline CDR1 LNHDA, CDR2 SQIVND (reference sequence). J was trimmed by 5 bases and V by 10 bases; bases with no gene match: 11.

This clonotype was found a few times. CDR3 residues: CASSGGLSTDTQYF. The DNA of the CDR3 is TGTGCCAGCAGTGGTGGCCTCAGCACAGATACGCAGTATTTT. This chain links TRBV25-1 with TRBJ2-3; D gene uncertain. V was trimmed by 4 bases and J by 0 bases, leaving 8 bases between them. Germline lookup yields CDR1 MGHDK and CDR2 SYGVNS. The CDR3 is 14 amino acids.

This chain joins TRBV5-1 and TRBJ2-7, with 8 bases aligning to TRBD2. CDR1 is SGHRS, CDR2 YFSETQ, per germline. The CDR3 is 14 residues long. After removal of 1 base from V and 2 bases from J, the junction contained 2 bases not matched to a gene. Here the CDR3 DNA reads TGCGCCAGCAGCTTGAGCGGGAGCACCTACGAGCAGTACTTC. Its translation is CASSLSGSTYEQYF.

The CDR3 is CATSQLGQETQYF. CDR3 in DNA: TGTGCCACCAGTCAGCTGGGCCAAGAGACCCAGTACTTC. V gene TRBV24-1 combines with J gene TRBJ2-5; no firm D call. Germline loops: CDR1 KGHDR, CDR2 SFDVKD. The CDR3 loop spans 13 amino acids. Deletions cut 6 bases from V and 1 base from J, with 8 bases between.

This clonotype was counted between two and nine times. This chain links TRBV2 with TRBJ1-1, with D unclear. The CDR3 extends over 13 amino acids. Germline values: CDR1 SNHLY, CDR2 FYNNEI. Trimming shortened V by 3 bases and J by 4 bases, and 9 bases separated the two germline ends. The chain's CDR3 is CASSDGQTTEAFF. CDR3 nucleotides: TGTGCCAGCAGTGATGGGCAGACCACTGAAGCTTTCTTT.

The chain couples TRBV10-3 to TRBJ2-7; 11 bases align to TRBD1. This CDR3 region has 15 residues. The germline V gene encodes CDR1 ENHRY and CDR2 SYGVKD. The V and J ends lost 0 bases and 6 bases, in that order; junction bases with no gene match: 4. CDR3 amino acids: CAISESDRGQGEQYF. The CDR3 bases are TGTGCCATCAGTGAGTCGGACAGGGGGCAAGGCGAGCAGTACTTC.

The chain is built from TRBV7-9 and TRBJ2-7; D may be TRBD2 (6 bases). Between the trimmed V and J ends, which lost 5 bases and 2 bases, there was a span of 10 bases. This CDR3 has 13 residues. CDR1 is SEHNR, CDR2 FQNEAQ, per germline (reference sequence). DNA of the CDR3: TGTGCCAGCAGCCAAGGACTAACCTACGAGCAGTACTTC. Encoded protein: CASSQGLTYEQYF.

This chain links TRBV10-3 with TRBJ2-3; 7 bases agree with TRBD1. Unmatched junction bases numbered 10, after V lost 11 bases and J lost 2 bases. Germline CDR1 reads ENHRY; CDR2 reads SYGVKD. The CDR3 contains 14 residues. The CDR3 region is CAASWTGDTDTQYF. CDR3 in DNA: TGTGCCGCCAGCTGGACAGGAGACACAGATACGCAGTATTTT.

CDR3 sequence reads: CASSTGTGGESTDTQYF. The CDR3 bases are TGTGCCAGTAGTACCGGGACAGGGGGTGAATCCACAGATACGCAGTATTTT. The chain has TRBV19 and TRBJ2-3; 11 bases align to TRBD1. CDR3 length: 17 residues. Germline V CDR1 and CDR2: LNHDA, SQIVND (reference sequence). Unmatched junction bases numbered 8, after V lost 4 bases and J lost 2 bases.

This rearrangement joins TRBV2 to TRBJ2-7, with D perhaps TRBD1 or TRBD2 (5 bases each). The CDR3 loop spans 12 amino acids. Between the trimmed V and J ends, which lost 3 bases and 5 bases, there was a span of 8 bases. Germline V lookup: CDR1 SNHLY, CDR2 FYNNEI. For the CDR3, the DNA is TGTGCCAGCAGTGAGGGGGTCCACGAGCAGTACTTC. Its translation: CASSEGVHEQYF.

V is TRBV29-1 and J is TRBJ2-3; the D gene is possibly TRBD2 (6 bases). Deletions cut 8 bases from V and 1 base from J, with 16 bases between. The CDR3 sequence is 14 residues long. Germline V CDR1 and CDR2: SQVTM, ANQGSEA. The CDR3 DNA sequence: TGCAGCACACGTAGCGGCGGGGGCACAGATACGCAGTATTTT. Protein product: CSTRSGGGTDTQYF.

The rearrangement links TRBV2 to TRBJ2-2; D is undetermined. The germline CDR1 and CDR2 sequences are SNHLY and FYNNEI. V was cut by 6 bases and J by 2 bases, with 7 bases left in between. This CDR3 has 13 amino acids. Here the CDR3 DNA reads TGTGCCAGCAGACCGAACAACACCGGGGAGCTGTTTTTT. Translated, it gives CASRPNNTGELFF. Full variable domain (outside the CDR3, taken from reference TRBV2 and TRBJ2-2): EPEVTQTPSHQVTQMGQEVILRCVPISNHLYFYWYRQILGQKVEFLVSFYNNEISEKSEIFDDQFSVERPDGSNFTLKIRSTKLEDSAMYFCASRPNNTGELFFGEGSRLTVL.

This clonotype was recorded many times. The chain joins TRBV5-6 to TRBJ2-5; D might be TRBD2 (6 bases). There are 14 residues in the CDR3. V lost 2 bases, J lost 5 bases, and 13 bases lay in between. Germline V CDR1 and CDR2: SGHDT, YYEEEE. The CDR3 DNA sequence: TGTGCCAGCAGCTTATATGCGGGAACGGAGACCCAGTACTTC. Protein: CASSLYAGTETQYF.

The CDR3 DNA sequence: TGTGCCAGCAGCTCCATGAGAAGCGAGCAGTACTTC. Protein: CASSSMRSEQYF. The chain links TRBV7-9 to TRBJ2-7; D gene ambiguous. The V gene lost 4 bases and the J gene lost 6 bases, with 10 bases spanning the gap. Per the germline V gene, CDR1 is SEHNR and CDR2 is FQNEAQ (reference sequence). The CDR3 covers 12 residues. Using reference TRBV7-9 and TRBJ2-7 for the parts outside the CDR3, the full variable domain is DTGVSQNPRHKITKRGQNVTFRCDPISEHNRLYWYRQTLGQGPEFLTYFQNEAQLEKSRLLSDRFSAERPKGSFSTLEIQRTEQGDSAMYLCASSSMRSEQYFGPGTRLTVT.